The subject of this entry is one T cell receptor beta chain. The data originate from a study of shared clonotypes between healthy human individuals. Per sorted-subset replicate PCR, input was approximately 0.2 ug DNA, representing tens of thousands of T cell genomes. In the authors' methods: Filtering differed because ImmunoSEQ produced junction-only sequences that carried no quality scores. The repertoire was sequenced with immunoSEQ multiplex PCR; TCRdb's copy has only in-frame clones and lacks some. V, J and clone size are those of that table, while D and trimming were read from the DNA. The sample consists of approximately 2,000,000 clones, around 92% of them appearing once. This TCR was recovered from a man between 18 and 29 years old in good health. Some clones in this sample may be carry-over from other donors' samples. The sequenced material came from naive CD4+ T cells from PBMCs. Regarding subset: CD45RA+ positively selected.

The DNA for the CDR3 is TGTGCCAGCACCCCGGGACAGGGGGCTCCTGGCTACACCTTC. Translation gives CASTPGQGAPGYTF. This chain connects TRBV5-4 to TRBJ1-2; 12 nucleotides line up with TRBD1. With 6 bases clipped from V and 7 bases from J, the junction kept 7 bases outside the gene matches. The CDR3 sequence is 14 residues long. From germline, CDR1 is SGHNT and CDR2 YYREEE (reference sequence).